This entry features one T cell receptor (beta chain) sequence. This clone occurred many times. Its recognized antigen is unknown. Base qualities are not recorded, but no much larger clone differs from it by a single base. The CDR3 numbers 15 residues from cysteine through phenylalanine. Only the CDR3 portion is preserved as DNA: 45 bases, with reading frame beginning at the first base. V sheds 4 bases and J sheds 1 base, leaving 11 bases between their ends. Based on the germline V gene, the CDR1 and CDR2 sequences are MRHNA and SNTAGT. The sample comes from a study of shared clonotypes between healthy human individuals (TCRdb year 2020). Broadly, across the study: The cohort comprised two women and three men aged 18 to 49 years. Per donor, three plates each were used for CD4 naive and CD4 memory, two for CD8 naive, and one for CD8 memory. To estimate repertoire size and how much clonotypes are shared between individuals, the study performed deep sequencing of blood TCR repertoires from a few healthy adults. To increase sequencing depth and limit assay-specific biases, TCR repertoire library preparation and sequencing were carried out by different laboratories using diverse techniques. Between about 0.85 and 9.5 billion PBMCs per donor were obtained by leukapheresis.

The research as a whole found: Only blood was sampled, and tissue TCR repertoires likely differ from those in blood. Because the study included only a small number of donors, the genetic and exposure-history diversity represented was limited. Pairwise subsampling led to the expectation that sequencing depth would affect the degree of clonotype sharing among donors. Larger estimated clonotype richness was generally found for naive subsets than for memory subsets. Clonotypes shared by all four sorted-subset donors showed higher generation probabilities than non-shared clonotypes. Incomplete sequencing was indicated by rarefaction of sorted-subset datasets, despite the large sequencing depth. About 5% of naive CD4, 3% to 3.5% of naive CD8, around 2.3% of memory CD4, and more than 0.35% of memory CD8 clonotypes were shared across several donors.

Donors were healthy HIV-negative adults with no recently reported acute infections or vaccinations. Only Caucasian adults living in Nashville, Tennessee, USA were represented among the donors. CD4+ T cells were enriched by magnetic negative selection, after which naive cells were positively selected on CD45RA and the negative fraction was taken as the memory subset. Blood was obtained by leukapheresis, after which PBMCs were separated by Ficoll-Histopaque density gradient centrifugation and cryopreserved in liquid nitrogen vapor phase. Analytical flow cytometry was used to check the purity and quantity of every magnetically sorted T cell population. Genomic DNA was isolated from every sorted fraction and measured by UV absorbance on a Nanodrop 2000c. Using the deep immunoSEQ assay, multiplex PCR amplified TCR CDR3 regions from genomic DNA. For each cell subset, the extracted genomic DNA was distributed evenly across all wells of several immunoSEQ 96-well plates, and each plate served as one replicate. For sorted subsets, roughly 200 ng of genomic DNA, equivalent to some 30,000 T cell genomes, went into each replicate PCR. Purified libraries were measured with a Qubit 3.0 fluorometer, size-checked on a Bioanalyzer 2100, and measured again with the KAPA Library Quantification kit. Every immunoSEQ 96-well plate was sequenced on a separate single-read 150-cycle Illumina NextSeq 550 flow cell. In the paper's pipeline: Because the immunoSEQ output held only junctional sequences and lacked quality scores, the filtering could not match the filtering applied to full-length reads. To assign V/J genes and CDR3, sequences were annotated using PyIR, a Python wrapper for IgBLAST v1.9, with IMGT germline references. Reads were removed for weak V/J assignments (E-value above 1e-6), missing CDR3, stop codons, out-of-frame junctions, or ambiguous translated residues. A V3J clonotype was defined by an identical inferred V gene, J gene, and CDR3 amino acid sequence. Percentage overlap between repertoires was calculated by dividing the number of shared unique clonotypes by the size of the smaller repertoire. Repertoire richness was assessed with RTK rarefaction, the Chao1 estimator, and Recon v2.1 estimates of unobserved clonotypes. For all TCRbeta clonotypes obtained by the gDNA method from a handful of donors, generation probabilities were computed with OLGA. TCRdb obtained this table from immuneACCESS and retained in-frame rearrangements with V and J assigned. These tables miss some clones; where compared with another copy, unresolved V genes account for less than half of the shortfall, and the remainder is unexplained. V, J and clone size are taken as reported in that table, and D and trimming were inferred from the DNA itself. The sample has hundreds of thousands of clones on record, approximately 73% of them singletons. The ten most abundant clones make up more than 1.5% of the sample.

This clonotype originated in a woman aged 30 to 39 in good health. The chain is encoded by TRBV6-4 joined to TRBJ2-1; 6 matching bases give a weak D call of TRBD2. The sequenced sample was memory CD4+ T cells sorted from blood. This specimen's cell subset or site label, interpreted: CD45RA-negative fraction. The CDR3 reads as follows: CASSAGVGSYNEQFF. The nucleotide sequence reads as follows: TGTGCCAGCAGTGCGGGAGTGGGATCCTACAATGAGCAGTTCTTC.